The 23 T cell receptor beta chains in this list originate from one sample, sequenced in a study of CD8+ T cells in alopecia areata. Following extraction, RNA underwent reverse transcription to cDNA, which served as the sequencing template. Sequencing used immunoSEQ multiplex PCR; TCRdb keeps in-frame clones, though not all of them. This sample carries 100,000 to 150,000 clones, 45% to 65% of them seen once, and the ten largest clones take 4.5%. Specimen: CD4+ T cells sorted from blood, collected at week 0. The source of these receptors is a human donor with alopecia areata.

The CDR3 DNA follows: TGCGCCAGCAGCCAAGGGGGCGGAGGGCTTAATGAAAAACTGTTTTTT. This encodes CASSQGGGGLNEKLFF. V usage is TRBV4-1 and J usage is TRBJ1-4; maybe TRBD1 (5 bases). Looked up from germline, CDR1 is MGHRA and CDR2 is YSYEKL. The length of the CDR3 is 16 residues. V was cut by 1 base and J by 4 bases, with 13 bases left in between.

The sample holds a few counts of this clone. The chain is built from TRBV7-2 and TRBJ2-1, with 8 bases matching TRBD1. The CDR3 extends over 13 amino acids. V lost 3 bases to trimming and J lost 8 bases; unmatched junction nucleotides: 3. The germline CDR1 and CDR2 sequences are SGHTA and FQGNSA. The CDR3, as DNA: TGTGCCAGCAGCTTCGACAGGGGCCATGAGCAGTTCTTC. It translates to CASSFDRGHEQFF.

This chain links TRBV9 with TRBJ2-7; tentatively, D is TRBD1 or TRBD2 (6 bases each). Germline CDR1 reads SGDLS; CDR2 reads YYNGEE. Deletions cut 3 bases from V and 0 bases from J, with 16 bases between. CDR3 length: 16 residues. CDR3 sequence: CASSERGDFSSYEQYF. CDR3 sequence (DNA): TGTGCCAGCAGCGAGAGGGGGGACTTCAGCTCCTACGAGCAGTACTTC.

V usage is TRBV13 and J usage is TRBJ2-3; 9 bases are a match to TRBD2. This CDR3 is 17 amino acids long. The germline CDR1 and CDR2 sequences are PRHDT and FYEKMQ (reference sequence). The ends lost 0 bases at V and 2 bases at J; junction bases unmatched: 6. CDR3 in DNA: TGTGCCAGCAGCTTAGGTAGCCTAGCGGGACCCACAGATACGCAGTATTTT. As protein: CASSLGSLAGPTDTQYF.

This chain links TRBV7-2 with TRBJ2-5, with 8 bases lining up with TRBD1. CDR3 size: 13 residues. Losses at the gene ends were 6 bases for V and 5 bases for J; bases not matched to a gene: 5. Germline V gives CDR1 SGHTA, CDR2 FQGNSA. In DNA, the CDR3 is TGTGCCAGCAGAAGACAGGGGTGGGAGACCCAGTACTTC. The encoded protein is CASRRQGWETQYF.

The chain has TRBV5-6 and TRBJ1-5; D call uncertain. CDR3 length equals 14 residues. Germline V gives CDR1 SGHDT, CDR2 YYEEEE. V lost 1 base to trimming and J lost 4 bases, with 9 bases between them. The CDR3 DNA reads TGTGCCAGCAGCTTGCGTCTATCAAATCAGCCCCAGCATTTT. Translated: CASSLRLSNQPQHF.

The chain recombines TRBV5-1 with TRBJ1-1; D is unresolved. V was clipped by 0 bases and J by 7 bases, with 10 bases between them. CDR1 is SGHRS, CDR2 YFSETQ, per germline. The CDR3 totals 13 residues. Written as DNA, the CDR3 is TGCGCCAGCAGCTTGGGTGGTACGAATGAAGCTTTCTTT. Translating it yields CASSLGGTNEAFF.

The rearrangement links TRBV28 to TRBJ2-5; TRBD1 aligns across 10 bases. Germline V gene sequence: CDR1 MDHEN, CDR2 SYDVKM. J lost 3 bases, V lost 5 bases, and 9 bases had no gene match. CDR3 size: 16 residues. This CDR3 reads CASSRQGASRKETQYF. The DNA of the CDR3 is TGTGCCAGCAGTCGACAGGGGGCCAGCCGCAAAGAGACCCAGTACTTC.

The CDR3 loop reads CASSSEAKNIQYF. CDR3 DNA sequence: TGTGCCAGCAGTTCAGAAGCCAAAAACATTCAGTACTTC. The chain couples TRBV27 to TRBJ2-4, with unresolved D. This CDR3 spans 13 amino acids. CDR1 and CDR2 from the germline V gene are MNHEY and SMNVEV (reference sequence). V was clipped by 4 bases and J by 0 bases, with 4 bases between them.

The chain carries TRBV18 and TRBJ1-2; 9 bases map to TRBD1. The CDR3 covers 13 residues. Germline V gene sequence: CDR1 KGHSH, CDR2 LQKENI. With V trimmed by 4 bases and J by 7 bases, 4 bases remained unmatched. The CDR3 nucleotides read TGTGCCAGCTCACGCGGGACAGGGCCTGGCTACACCTTC. Its protein is CASSRGTGPGYTF.

The gene calls are TRBV7-6 and TRBJ1-1; D is perhaps TRBD1 (5 bases). V was cut by 5 bases and J by 6 bases, with 10 bases left in between. The CDR3 spans 12 residues. CDR1 is SGHVS and CDR2 is FNYEAQ in the germline V gene. CDR3 sequence (DNA): TGTGCCAGCAGCATCCAGGGTTCTGAAGCTTTCTTT. This translates into CASSIQGSEAFF.

This clone appeared once. This CDR3 is CASSPGTYHYEQYF. In DNA, the CDR3 is TGTGCCAGCAGCCCCGGGACGTACCACTACGAGCAGTACTTC. V usage is TRBV7-2 and J usage is TRBJ2-7; D possibly uses TRBD1 or TRBD2 (5 bases each). Between the trimmed V and J ends, which lost 5 bases and 3 bases, there was a span of 14 bases. The CDR3 extends over 14 amino acids. Germline V gene sequence: CDR1 SGHTA, CDR2 FQGNSA.

The chain combines TRBV27 with TRBJ2-6; D ambiguous. V shed 4 bases and J shed 0 bases, with 7 bases lying between them. Germline CDR1 reads MNHEY; CDR2 reads SMNVEV (reference sequence). The CDR3 is made up of 15 amino acids. CDR3 sequence: CASSSQSSGANVLTF. In DNA, the CDR3 is TGTGCCAGCAGTTCGCAAAGCTCTGGGGCCAACGTCCTGACTTTC.

The chain couples TRBV29-1 to TRBJ2-7; tentative D call: TRBD2 (6 bases). V lost 7 bases, J lost 2 bases, and 12 bases lay in between. Germline V gene sequence: CDR1 SQVTM, CDR2 ANQGSEA. This CDR3 region has 12 residues. The CDR3 protein is CSGGGNTYEQYF. CDR3 DNA sequence: TGCAGCGGTGGGGGGAATACCTACGAGCAGTACTTC.

The chain couples TRBV6-5 to TRBJ2-5; D unresolved. V was cut by 10 bases and J by 5 bases, with 14 bases left in between. The CDR3 spans 12 residues. CDR1 and CDR2 from the germline V gene are MNHEY and SVGAGI. CDR3 nucleotide sequence: TGTGCCACCGGCGGTGTCTGGGAGACCCAGTACTTC. Its translation is CATGGVWETQYF.

This clone was seen a few times. V usage is TRBV27 and J usage is TRBJ2-1; 9 bases map to TRBD1. Germline trimming cut 6 bases from V and 6 bases from J; bases unmatched to any gene: 6. CDR1 is MNHEY and CDR2 is SMNVEV in the germline V gene (reference sequence). CDR3 length: 14 amino acids. The CDR3 nucleotides are TGTGCCAGCAGAAGTTGGGACAGGGTCAATGAGCAGTTCTTC. Translation: CASRSWDRVNEQFF.

A few counts support this clone. This rearrangement joins TRBV5-1 to TRBJ2-5; D is undetermined. This CDR3 contains 13 residues. Germline V gene sequence: CDR1 SGHRS, CDR2 YFSETQ. V lost 0 bases to trimming and J lost 2 bases, with 5 bases between them. CDR3 DNA sequence: TGCGCCAGCAGCTTGGGATTACAAGAGACCCAGTACTTC. As protein: CASSLGLQETQYF.

This chain connects TRBV27 to TRBJ2-1; 10 nucleotides match TRBD1. Germline lookup yields CDR1 MNHEY and CDR2 SMNVEV (reference sequence). The CDR3 contains 18 residues. The V and J ends lost 6 bases and 8 bases, in that order; junction bases with no gene match: 19. CDR3 sequence: CASSPDRGRGGFGDEQFF. The DNA for the CDR3 is TGTGCCAGCAGCCCTGACAGGGGGCGGGGAGGGTTTGGGGATGAGCAGTTCTTC.

The chain couples TRBV7-3 to TRBJ2-1; TRBD1 might be the D (6 bases). CDR1 is SGHTA, CDR2 FQGTGA, per germline. The CDR3 spans 14 residues. Deletions cut 5 bases from V and 6 bases from J, with 14 bases between. The CDR3 nucleotides are TGTGCCAGCAGCCAGCAGACGGACAGCAATGAGCAGTTCTTC. The encoded protein is CASSQQTDSNEQFF.

The chain carries TRBV7-9 and TRBJ2-2; D is perhaps TRBD1 (5 bases). Trimming stripped 5 bases from V and 3 bases from J, with 10 bases between. Germline V gene lookup returns CDR1 SEHNR and CDR2 FQNEAQ (reference sequence). This CDR3 has 14 amino acids. CDR3 nucleotides: TGTGCCAGCAGCCTGGACATTTACACCGGGGAGCTGTTTTTT. It yields the protein CASSLDIYTGELFF.

The chain links TRBV27 to TRBJ1-6; no firm D call. Deletions cut 3 bases from V and 8 bases from J, with 8 bases between. Germline assignment: CDR1 MNHEY and CDR2 SMNVEV (reference sequence). This CDR3 has 13 residues. The CDR3 sequence: CASSFREHSPLHF. In DNA form, the CDR3 reads TGTGCCAGCAGTTTTAGGGAGCATTCACCCCTCCACTTT.

The DNA for the CDR3 is TGTGCCAGCAGTTATAGGGGGGGGCCGGGAAATGAGCAGTTCTTC. It encodes CASSYRGGPGNEQFF. The chain recombines TRBV6-5 with TRBJ2-1, with a weak D call TRBD2 (7 bases). CDR3 length: 15 residues. Germline CDR1 is MNHEY and CDR2 is SVGAGI. V dropped 3 bases and J dropped 7 bases, with 16 bases sitting between them.

This clone was counted once. The chain employs TRBV9 and TRBJ1-1, with 8 bases aligning to TRBD1. The trim removed 4 bases at V and 6 bases at J, leaving 5 bases unmatched. Germline CDR1 and CDR2: SGDLS and YYNGEE. The CDR3 is made up of 13 amino acids. The CDR3 here is CASSLDREAEAFF. For the CDR3, the DNA is TGTGCCAGCAGCTTGGACAGGGAGGCTGAAGCTTTCTTT.